One and the same sample provided the 28 T cell receptor beta chains below, sequenced in a study of shared clonotypes between healthy human individuals. Clones were sequenced by immunoSEQ multiplex PCR, and TCRdb holds only the in-frame ones, with some missing. The sample lists more than 2,000,000 clones, 93% occurring once. The sequenced material came from naive CD4+ T cells from PBMCs. Indicated subset: CD45RA+ positively selected. The receptors come from a man aged 18 to 30 in good health. Some clones in this sample may be carry-over from other donors' samples.

The chain links TRBV5-1 to TRBJ2-2; D might be TRBD1 (5 bases). Germline-derived CDR1 and CDR2 are SGHRS and YFSETQ. The V gene lost 0 bases and the J gene lost 7 bases, with 13 bases spanning the gap. CDR3 length: 15 amino acids. For the CDR3, the DNA is TGCGCCAGCAGCTTGGGGGAAACAGGACGCGGGGAGCTGTTTTTT. It translates to CASSLGETGRGELFF.

The chain links TRBV18 to TRBJ1-5; D perhaps matches TRBD1 (5 bases). The V gene's germline CDR1 is KGHSH and CDR2 LQKENI. Trimming took off 4 bases at V and 6 bases at J, with 19 bases between the two ends. The CDR3 has 16 amino acids. CDR3 sequence reads: CASSQEPVRGTQPQHF. For the CDR3, the DNA is TGTGCCAGCTCACAGGAGCCGGTCCGGGGGACTCAGCCCCAGCATTTT.

This clone was recorded once. The chain carries TRBV28 and TRBJ2-1; tentative D call: TRBD2 (6 bases). This CDR3 has 13 amino acids. Trimming took off 6 bases at V and 8 bases at J, with 14 bases between the two ends. CDR1 is MDHEN and CDR2 is SYDVKM in the germline V gene. CDR3 DNA sequence: TGTGCCAGCAGCGACCGGGACTCATATGAGCAGTTCTTC. Translation gives CASSDRDSYEQFF.

CDR3 region: CASSFLGGPESYEQYF. DNA for the CDR3: TGTGCCAGCAGCTTCCTAGGGGGCCCCGAATCCTACGAGCAGTACTTC. The chain combines TRBV11-2 with TRBJ2-7; 7 nucleotides match TRBD1. The CDR3 has 16 amino acids. The V and J ends lost 3 bases and 1 base, in that order; junction bases with no gene match: 9. The germline V gene encodes CDR1 SGHAT and CDR2 FQNNGV.

The rearrangement uses TRBV19 and TRBJ2-7, with 12 bases lining up with TRBD1. V gave up 5 bases and J gave up 5 bases; unmatched junction bases: 7. CDR1 LNHDA and CDR2 SQIVND come from the germline V gene (reference sequence). This CDR3 is built from 15 residues. CDR3 nucleotides: TGTGCCAGTAGTCTGAGGGGACAGGGGGCGGACGAGCAGTACTTC. It translates to CASSLRGQGADEQYF.

This chain uses TRBV10-2 with TRBJ2-4; 9 bases are a match to TRBD1. This CDR3 has 15 residues. The trim removed 5 bases at V and 6 bases at J, leaving 8 bases unmatched. Germline-derived CDR1 and CDR2 are WSHSY and SAAADI. The CDR3 DNA is TGCGCCAGCAGTAGACAGGGGGAGGGTGGAAACATTCAGTACTTC. Residues: CASSRQGEGGNIQYF.

The rearrangement links TRBV18 to TRBJ1-1; unclear D gene. The CDR3 contains 15 residues. Germline V gene lookup returns CDR1 KGHSH and CDR2 LQKENI. V lost 2 bases, J lost 3 bases, and 13 bases lay in between. The CDR3 is CASSPFDTSYTEAFF. The CDR3 DNA follows: TGTGCCAGCTCACCATTCGACACATCGTACACTGAAGCTTTCTTT.

CDR3 sequence reads: CASSRGQNYYEQYF. CDR3 bases: TGTGCCAGCAGCAGGGGACAGAATTACTACGAGCAGTACTTC. The chain couples TRBV5-6 to TRBJ2-7; 7 nucleotides agree with TRBD1. CDR1 is SGHDT, CDR2 YYEEEE, per germline. The CDR3 extends over 14 amino acids. The junction had 7 bases not matched to a gene; V was cut back by 4 bases and J by 3 bases.

Comments on this clone: In the same sample, other DNA sequences code for this CDR3. CDR3 protein: CASSLDRGQETQYF. CDR3 in DNA: TGTGCCAGCAGCTTGGACAGGGGCCAAGAGACCCAGTACTTC. The genes are TRBV5-8 and TRBJ2-5; 7 bases are a match to TRBD1. Germline-derived CDR1 and CDR2 are SGHTS and YDEGEE. The CDR3 extends over 14 amino acids. After removal of 0 bases from V and 1 base from J, the junction contained 0 bases not matched to a gene.

This clone occurred a few times. V usage is TRBV14 and J usage is TRBJ2-2, with TRBD2 matching over 9 bases. The CDR3 extends over 17 amino acids. V trimming: 3 bases; J trimming: 1 base; junction bases outside the gene matches: 6. CDR1 is SGHDN, CDR2 FVKESK, per germline. CDR3 coding DNA: TGTGCCAGCAGCCAGGTATGGCGGGAGGGGAACACCGGGGAGCTGTTTTTT. This translates into CASSQVWREGNTGELFF. Filled out from reference TRBV14 and TRBJ2-2, the complete variable domain reads EAGVTQFPSHSVIEKGQTVTLRCDPISGHDNLYWYRRVMGKEIKFLLHFVKESKQDESGMPNNRFLAERTGGTYSTLKVQPAELEDSGVYFCASSQVWREGNTGELFFGEGSRLTVL.

The chain uses TRBV7-8 and TRBJ2-2; unclear D gene. Looked up from germline, CDR1 is SGHVS and CDR2 is FQNEAQ. This CDR3 has 12 residues. V was pared by 6 bases and J by 8 bases, with 10 bases between. CDR3 sequence: CASRWDVGELFF. CDR3 sequence (DNA): TGTGCCAGCAGATGGGATGTTGGGGAGCTGTTTTTT.

V is TRBV29-1 and J is TRBJ2-7; 7 positions agree with TRBD2. Trimming removed 6 bases from V and 2 bases from J; junction bases left unmatched: 13. This CDR3 is built from 15 residues. CDR1 and CDR2 from the germline V gene are SQVTM and ANQGSEA. Here the CDR3 reads CSVATGEGRPYEQYF. The CDR3 nucleotides read TGCAGCGTGGCCACTGGGGAGGGCCGCCCCTACGAGCAGTACTTC.

This sequence joins TRBV9 and TRBJ2-5; TRBD2 matches 10 bases. The CDR3 runs to 14 residues. V gave up 3 bases and J gave up 5 bases; unmatched junction bases: 4. CDR1 is SGDLS and CDR2 is YYNGEE in the germline V gene. The CDR3 nucleotides are TGTGCCAGCAGCGGGGCTAGCGGGAGTGAGACCCAGTACTTC. Residues: CASSGASGSETQYF.

The chain uses TRBV29-1 and TRBJ2-2; the match to TRBD1 covers 9 bases. The V gene's germline CDR1 is SQVTM and CDR2 ANQGSEA. The CDR3 has 17 amino acids. After removal of 5 bases from V and 1 base from J, the junction contained 11 bases not matched to a gene. Here the CDR3 reads CSVRLIPGQGNTGELFF. The DNA for the CDR3 is TGCAGCGTTCGACTCATACCGGGACAGGGGAACACCGGGGAGCTGTTTTTT.

The chain recombines TRBV5-1 with TRBJ2-6; 8 bases map to TRBD1. The CDR3 runs to 15 residues. From germline, CDR1 is SGHRS and CDR2 YFSETQ. The junction had 3 bases not matched to a gene; V was cut back by 3 bases and J by 4 bases. The CDR3 coding sequence is TGCGCCAGCAGCTGGACAGGGAAAGGGGCCAACGTCCTGACTTTC. It codes for CASSWTGKGANVLTF.

J is TRBJ1-2 and V is TRBV4-3; D gene unclear. Trimming cost V 0 bases and J 5 bases, with 10 bases left between them. CDR1 is LGHNA and CDR2 is YSLEER in the germline V gene. The CDR3 is made up of 14 amino acids. The DNA of the CDR3 is TGCGCCAGCAGCCAAGAAAGGAAGGAATATGGCTACACCTTC. Its protein is CASSQERKEYGYTF.

The chain is built from TRBV5-6 and TRBJ2-7; 7 nucleotides agree with TRBD2. Trimming cost V 4 bases and J 2 bases; bases outside gene matches: 9. The CDR3 covers 15 residues. The germline V gene encodes CDR1 SGHDT and CDR2 YYEEEE. CDR3 in DNA: TGTGCCAGCAGCCTACTAAGGGCGGGAGCCTACGAGCAGTACTTC. Translation gives CASSLLRAGAYEQYF.

This chain links TRBV5-1 with TRBJ2-1, with a tentative D call TRBD2 (6 bases). Germline CDR1 and CDR2: SGHRS and YFSETQ. The CDR3 runs to 17 residues. V lost 4 bases to trimming and J lost 5 bases, with 22 bases between them. The CDR3 reads CASSGGLAGSVNNEQFF. The DNA of the CDR3 is TGCGCCAGCAGCGGGGGGTTAGCCGGCAGCGTTAACAATGAGCAGTTCTTC.

This chain connects TRBV11-1 to TRBJ2-7; the match to TRBD1 covers 8 bases. CDR1 and CDR2 (germline): SGHAT, FQDESV (reference sequence). V trimming: 1 base; J trimming: 3 bases; junction bases outside the gene matches: 5. CDR3 length: 15 amino acids. The CDR3: CASSLGDRFHYEQYF. CDR3 in DNA: TGTGCCAGCAGCTTAGGGGACAGGTTCCACTACGAGCAGTACTTC.

CDR3 region: CASSQDLGSYEQYF. Here the CDR3 DNA reads TGTGCCAGCAGCCAAGATCTGGGATCCTACGAGCAGTACTTC. The rearrangement uses TRBV14 and TRBJ2-7; no clear D. Trimming took off 0 bases at V and 1 base at J, with 7 bases between the two ends. Germline V CDR1 and CDR2: SGHDN, FVKESK. CDR3 length equals 14 residues.

With respect to this clone: The same CDR3 can be traced to other DNA sequences in this sample. The gene calls are TRBV29-1 and TRBJ1-5, with 9 bases aligning to TRBD1. With V trimmed by 4 bases and J by 2 bases, 0 bases remained unmatched. CDR1 is SQVTM, CDR2 ANQGSEA, per germline. The CDR3 contains 13 residues. In DNA form, the CDR3 reads TGCAGCGTTGGACAGGGGGGCAATCAGCCCCAGCATTTT. It specifies CSVGQGGNQPQHF.

The V call is TRBV5-1, the J call TRBJ2-1, with D uncertain. Germline assignment: CDR1 SGHRS and CDR2 YFSETQ. V dropped 2 bases and J dropped 0 bases, with 15 bases sitting between them. The CDR3 spans 17 residues. In DNA form, the CDR3 reads TGCGCCAGCAGCTTTACTCTTAGTGAGAGCTCCTACAATGAGCAGTTCTTC. This codes for CASSFTLSESSYNEQFF.

Concerning this clone itself: This specimen includes other DNA sequences encoding the same CDR3. The chain joins TRBV29-1 to TRBJ1-1; 10 bases fit TRBD1. Germline CDR1 and CDR2: SQVTM and ANQGSEA. V trimming: 6 bases; J trimming: 3 bases; junction bases outside the gene matches: 4. CDR3 length equals 13 residues. The DNA of the CDR3 is TGCAGCGTAGCCGGGACAGGGGACACTGAAGCTTTCTTT. Translation gives CSVAGTGDTEAFF.

This rearrangement joins TRBV7-8 to TRBJ2-2; TRBD2 aligns across 9 bases. Germline V gene sequence: CDR1 SGHVS, CDR2 FQNEAQ. The V and J ends lost 1 base and 8 bases, in that order; junction bases with no gene match: 2. This CDR3 has 14 residues. CDR3 in DNA: TGTGCCAGCAGCTTAGTAGCGGGAGTGGGGGAGCTGTTTTTT. Translation: CASSLVAGVGELFF.

The V gene is TRBV5-4, the J gene TRBJ1-1; D not certain. The ends were cut back, 1 base at V and 0 bases at J, with 7 bases in the middle. The CDR3 totals 14 residues. Germline assignment: CDR1 SGHNT and CDR2 YYREEE (reference sequence). CDR3 loop: CASSLRLMNTEAFF. Written as DNA, the CDR3 is TGTGCCAGCAGCTTGCGACTGATGAACACTGAAGCTTTCTTT.

This chain joins TRBV4-3 and TRBJ2-1, with 8 bases fitting TRBD1. This CDR3 has 16 residues. CDR1 is LGHNA, CDR2 YSLEER, per germline. The V segment lost 3 bases and the J segment 4 bases; nucleotides outside the gene matches: 8. The CDR3 here is CASSQADRVAYNEQFF. The CDR3 DNA follows: TGCGCCAGCAGCCAGGCGGACAGGGTGGCGTACAATGAGCAGTTCTTC.

The V call is TRBV5-6, the J call TRBJ2-1; TRBD1 matches 8 bases. Unmatched junction bases numbered 10, after V lost 1 base and J lost 7 bases. Germline V CDR1 and CDR2: SGHDT, YYEEEE. CDR3 size: 16 residues. The CDR3 is CASSLYGQGARNEQFF. The CDR3 DNA follows: TGTGCCAGCAGCTTGTATGGCCAGGGGGCAAGGAATGAGCAGTTCTTC.

The rearrangement joins TRBV2 to TRBJ1-3; D unresolved. This CDR3 is built from 15 residues. The V end lost 3 bases, the J end lost 2 bases, and 11 bases lay between the germline ends. CDR1 is SNHLY, CDR2 FYNNEI, per germline. In DNA form, the CDR3 reads TGTGCCAGCAGTGACTTCAGGTTTCCTGGAAACACCATATATTTT. It translates to CASSDFRFPGNTIYF.